The rows below give T cell receptor beta chains drawn from one sample of a study of shared clonotypes between healthy human individuals. TCRdb's table, derived via immunoSEQ multiplex PCR, lists solely in-frame clones and lacks some. The repertoire consists of 2 million to 2.5 million clones, with about 92% occurring once and the leading ten covering 0.39%. The sample consisted of naive CD4+ T cells from PBMCs. Receptors originate from a man between 18 and 35 years old in good health. Some clones in this sample may be carry-over from other donors' samples. Each CDR3 is given with its conserved first and last residue. A D gene is named only where the DNA matches it firmly. Clone sizes are given selectively: once, few, many, or a class where the clone is expanded.

j_gene: TRBJ2-1
v_gene: TRBV19
abundance: -
d_gene: TRBD2
len: 18
CDR3aa: CASSRLPASGRALNEQFF
CDR3nt: TGTGCCAGTAGTCGACTCCCTGCCAGCGGGAGGGCCCTTAATGAGCAGTTCTTC

j_gene: TRBJ2-1
v_gene: TRBV11-3
abundance: -
d_gene: -
len: 13
CDR3aa: CASSSPGYNEQFF
CDR3nt: TGTGCCAGCAGCTCCCCCGGCTACAATGAGCAGTTCTTC

j_gene: TRBJ1-2
v_gene: TRBV2
abundance: -
d_gene: TRBD1
len: 14
CDR3aa: CASRPRGLGYGYTF
CDR3nt: TGTGCCAGCAGGCCAAGGGGGCTGGGCTATGGCTACACCTTC

j_gene: TRBJ2-5
v_gene: TRBV9
abundance: -
d_gene: -
len: 14
CDR3aa: CASGRRGEFETQYF
CDR3nt: TGTGCCAGCGGCCGAAGGGGGGAATTCGAGACCCAGTACTTC

j_gene: TRBJ1-1
v_gene: TRBV29-1
abundance: -
d_gene: TRBD1
len: 12
CDR3aa: CSVSGGATEAFF
CDR3nt: TGCAGCGTCTCAGGGGGGGCCACTGAAGCTTTCTTT

j_gene: TRBJ2-3
v_gene: TRBV9
abundance: -
d_gene: -
len: 16
CDR3aa: CASSRQQTPLTDTQYF
CDR3nt: TGTGCCAGCAGCAGGCAACAGACTCCCCTCACAGATACGCAGTATTTT

j_gene: TRBJ2-7
v_gene: TRBV10-3
abundance: -
d_gene: -
len: 14
CDR3aa: CAISEDSSLGEQYF
CDR3nt: TGTGCCATCAGTGAGGACAGTTCGTTGGGCGAGCAGTACTTC

j_gene: TRBJ1-4
v_gene: TRBV30
abundance: -
d_gene: -
len: 18
CDR3aa: CALQDLRTPKGANEKLFF
CDR3nt: TGTGCCTTACAGGACCTCCGGACTCCCAAAGGGGCTAATGAAAAACTGTTTTTT

j_gene: TRBJ1-6
v_gene: TRBV5-6
abundance: -
d_gene: -
len: 17
CDR3aa: CASSSLIDSPGSSPLHF
CDR3nt: TGTGCCAGCAGCTCACTCATTGACAGCCCGGGGAGTTCACCCCTCCACTTT

j_gene: TRBJ2-3
v_gene: TRBV11-3
abundance: -
d_gene: -
len: 15
CDR3aa: CASSSSGTSTDTQYF
CDR3nt: TGTGCCAGCAGCTCCTCCGGGACAAGCACAGATACGCAGTATTTT

j_gene: TRBJ2-7
v_gene: TRBV6-5
abundance: -
d_gene: -
len: 13
CDR3aa: CASTGAASYEQYF
CDR3nt: TGTGCCAGCACCGGGGCAGCCTCCTACGAGCAGTACTTC

j_gene: TRBJ2-5
v_gene: TRBV7-9
abundance: -
d_gene: TRBD1
len: 14
CDR3aa: CASSSRDSQETQYF
CDR3nt: TGTGCCAGCAGCTCCCGGGACAGCCAAGAGACCCAGTACTTC

j_gene: TRBJ1-1
v_gene: TRBV6-5
abundance: -
d_gene: -
len: 14
CDR3aa: CASSYALGNTEAFF
CDR3nt: TGTGCCAGCAGTTACGCACTTGGGAACACTGAAGCTTTCTTT

j_gene: TRBJ1-2
v_gene: TRBV5-4
abundance: -
d_gene: TRBD1
len: 14
CDR3aa: CASSLDRGSYGYTF
CDR3nt: TGTGCCAGCAGCCTGGACAGGGGGAGCTATGGCTACACCTTC

j_gene: TRBJ2-2
v_gene: TRBV11-2
abundance: -
d_gene: -
len: 16
CDR3aa: CASSLGPGVMTGELFF
CDR3nt: TGTGCCAGCAGCTTGGGTCCAGGGGTGATGACCGGGGAGCTGTTTTTT

j_gene: TRBJ2-1
v_gene: TRBV5-8
abundance: -
d_gene: -
len: 13
CDR3aa: CASSWAPYNEQFF
CDR3nt: TGTGCCAGCAGCTGGGCACCCTACAATGAGCAGTTCTTC

j_gene: TRBJ2-7
v_gene: TRBV29-1
abundance: once
d_gene: -
len: 12
CDR3aa: CSVSQASYEQYF
CDR3nt: TGCAGCGTTTCACAGGCTTCCTACGAGCAGTACTTC

j_gene: TRBJ1-1
v_gene: TRBV11-3
abundance: -
d_gene: -
len: 14
CDR3aa: CASSLVGSNTEAFF
CDR3nt: TGTGCCAGCAGCTTAGTGGGCAGTAACACTGAAGCTTTCTTT

j_gene: TRBJ2-7
v_gene: TRBV28
abundance: -
d_gene: -
len: 11
CDR3aa: CASSRNYEQYF
CDR3nt: TGTGCCAGCAGCAGGAACTACGAGCAGTACTTC

j_gene: TRBJ1-1
v_gene: TRBV28
abundance: -
d_gene: -
len: 12
CDR3aa: CASSLLSFGAFF
CDR3nt: TGTGCCAGCAGTTTATTGTCGTTCGGAGCTTTCTTT

j_gene: TRBJ1-4
v_gene: TRBV11-2
abundance: -
d_gene: -
len: 14
CDR3aa: CASSPRRGHEKLFF
CDR3nt: TGTGCCAGCAGCCCGAGGAGGGGCCATGAAAAACTGTTTTTT

j_gene: TRBJ2-3
v_gene: TRBV28
abundance: -
d_gene: -
len: 13
CDR3aa: CASSLGLTDTQYF
CDR3nt: TGTGCCAGCAGTTTGGGACTCACAGATACGCAGTATTTT

j_gene: TRBJ1-1
v_gene: TRBV9
abundance: few
d_gene: -
len: 14
CDR3aa: CASSVEEGGTEAFF
CDR3nt: TGTGCCAGCAGCGTAGAGGAGGGTGGCACTGAAGCTTTCTTT

j_gene: TRBJ1-2
v_gene: TRBV7-9
abundance: -
d_gene: -
len: 14
CDR3aa: CASSSATLNYGYTF
CDR3nt: TGTGCCAGCAGCTCGGCCACCCTTAACTATGGCTACACCTTC

j_gene: TRBJ2-7
v_gene: TRBV2
abundance: -
d_gene: -
len: 13
CDR3aa: CASSEGGYYEQYF
CDR3nt: TGTGCCAGCAGTGAAGGGGGGTACTACGAGCAGTACTTC

j_gene: TRBJ1-5
v_gene: TRBV2
abundance: once
d_gene: TRBD1
len: 13
CDR3aa: CASKQGAGQPQHF
CDR3nt: TGTGCCTCCAAACAGGGGGCAGGTCAGCCCCAGCATTTT

j_gene: TRBJ2-5
v_gene: TRBV6-5
abundance: -
d_gene: -
len: 12
CDR3aa: CASRGASETQYF
CDR3nt: TGTGCCAGCAGGGGAGCTTCGGAGACCCAGTACTTC

j_gene: TRBJ2-2
v_gene: TRBV15
abundance: -
d_gene: -
len: 12
CDR3aa: CATSRGPGELFF
CDR3nt: TGTGCCACCAGCAGAGGGCCCGGGGAGCTGTTTTTT

j_gene: TRBJ2-7
v_gene: TRBV5-6
abundance: once
d_gene: -
len: 15
CDR3aa: CASSLGTTGSDEQYF
CDR3nt: TGTGCCAGCAGCTTGGGGACGACGGGAAGTGACGAGCAGTACTTC

j_gene: TRBJ2-3
v_gene: TRBV7-9
abundance: -
d_gene: -
len: 14
CDR3aa: CASSLGLAADTQYF
CDR3nt: TGTGCCAGCAGCTTAGGTCTGGCGGCAGATACGCAGTATTTT

j_gene: TRBJ2-5
v_gene: TRBV9
abundance: -
d_gene: -
len: 14
CDR3aa: CASSPGQVQETQYF
CDR3nt: TGTGCCAGCAGCCCGGGACAAGTCCAAGAGACCCAGTACTTC

j_gene: TRBJ1-2
v_gene: TRBV6-1
abundance: -
d_gene: -
len: 15
CDR3aa: CASSETRKDTSGYTF
CDR3nt: TGTGCCAGCAGTGAAACCAGGAAGGACACGAGTGGCTACACCTTC

j_gene: TRBJ2-7
v_gene: TRBV28
abundance: -
d_gene: TRBD2
len: 16
CDR3aa: CASSLTRWLADYEQYF
CDR3nt: TGTGCCAGCAGTTTAACTAGGTGGCTAGCGGACTACGAGCAGTACTTC

j_gene: TRBJ1-1
v_gene: TRBV12-5
abundance: -
d_gene: -
len: 13
CDR3aa: CASGFKPNTEAFF
CDR3nt: TGTGCTAGTGGTTTTAAACCAAACACTGAAGCTTTCTTT

j_gene: TRBJ2-2
v_gene: TRBV28
abundance: -
d_gene: -
len: 14
CDR3aa: CASSLLRIPGELFF
CDR3nt: TGTGCCAGCAGTTTACTTCGGATCCCCGGGGAGCTGTTTTTT

j_gene: TRBJ1-5
v_gene: TRBV6-4
abundance: -
d_gene: -
len: 14
CDR3aa: CASKRPRSVEPQHF
CDR3nt: TGTGCCAGCAAGCGACCGAGGAGCGTCGAGCCCCAGCATTTT

j_gene: TRBJ2-7
v_gene: TRBV7-3
abundance: -
d_gene: TRBD1
len: 13
CDR3aa: CASSLGQHYEQYF
CDR3nt: TGTGCCAGCAGCTTGGGACAGCACTACGAGCAGTACTTC

j_gene: TRBJ1-2
v_gene: TRBV20-1
abundance: -
d_gene: -
len: 11
CDR3aa: CSAPYNYGYTF
CDR3nt: TGCAGTGCTCCCTACAACTATGGCTACACCTTC

j_gene: TRBJ2-6
v_gene: TRBV6-1
abundance: -
d_gene: -
len: 15
CDR3aa: CASSEAEAGANVLTF
CDR3nt: TGTGCCAGCAGTGAGGCGGAGGCTGGGGCCAACGTCCTGACTTTC

j_gene: TRBJ1-4
v_gene: TRBV7-9
abundance: once
d_gene: -
len: 14
CDR3aa: CASSPMRANEKLFF
CDR3nt: TGTGCCAGCAGCCCCATGAGGGCCAATGAAAAACTGTTTTTT

j_gene: TRBJ2-7
v_gene: TRBV6-5
abundance: -
d_gene: TRBD2
len: 16
CDR3aa: CASSYSASGGLYEQYF
CDR3nt: TGTGCCAGCAGTTACTCGGCTAGCGGGGGACTCTACGAGCAGTACTTC

j_gene: TRBJ2-2
v_gene: TRBV6-5
abundance: -
d_gene: TRBD2
len: 15
CDR3aa: CASTRGLANTGELFF
CDR3nt: TGTGCCAGCACCCGGGGACTAGCGAACACCGGGGAGCTGTTTTTT

j_gene: TRBJ2-7
v_gene: TRBV7-8
abundance: -
d_gene: -
len: 14
CDR3aa: CASSLLGGTREQYF
CDR3nt: TGTGCCAGCAGCTTGCTTGGTGGGACTCGCGAGCAGTACTTC

j_gene: TRBJ2-3
v_gene: TRBV19
abundance: -
d_gene: -
len: 16
CDR3aa: CASSNGVGGSTDTQYF
CDR3nt: TGTGCCAGTAGTAATGGAGTTGGAGGAAGCACAGATACGCAGTATTTT

j_gene: TRBJ2-7
v_gene: TRBV29-1
abundance: -
d_gene: TRBD2
len: 14
CDR3aa: CSVEGLAASFEQYF
CDR3nt: TGCAGCGTTGAAGGACTAGCCGCTTCTTTCGAGCAGTACTTC

j_gene: TRBJ1-1
v_gene: TRBV19
abundance: -
d_gene: -
len: 15
CDR3aa: CASSRSGNMNTEAFF
CDR3nt: TGTGCCAGTAGCCGCTCCGGAAACATGAACACTGAAGCTTTCTTT

j_gene: TRBJ1-1
v_gene: TRBV29-1
abundance: -
d_gene: -
len: 14
CDR3aa: CSVGKRRDNTEAFF
CDR3nt: TGCAGCGTTGGGAAGCGGAGGGATAACACTGAAGCTTTCTTT

j_gene: TRBJ2-3
v_gene: TRBV4-1
abundance: -
d_gene: -
len: 17
CDR3aa: CASSQDVVGGRGDTQYF
CDR3nt: TGCGCCAGCAGCCAAGATGTGGTGGGAGGCCGGGGAGATACGCAGTATTTT

j_gene: TRBJ2-7
v_gene: TRBV15
abundance: -
d_gene: -
len: 14
CDR3aa: CATSRGGANYEQYF
CDR3nt: TGTGCCACCAGCAGGGGCGGGGCAAATTACGAGCAGTACTTC

j_gene: TRBJ1-2
v_gene: TRBV19
abundance: -
d_gene: -
len: 12
CDR3aa: CASTNRSEGYTF
CDR3nt: TGTGCCAGTACGAACAGGTCGGAGGGCTACACCTTC

j_gene: TRBJ2-7
v_gene: TRBV4-1
abundance: -
d_gene: -
len: 17
CDR3aa: CASSQAPRGGGNYEQYF
CDR3nt: TGCGCCAGCAGCCAAGCACCTCGGGGAGGGGGTAACTACGAGCAGTACTTC

j_gene: TRBJ1-2
v_gene: TRBV27
abundance: once
d_gene: -
len: 18
CDR3aa: CASSPRRRGLHVDYGYTF
CDR3nt: TGTGCCAGCAGTCCCCGACGTCGAGGGCTACACGTCGACTATGGCTACACCTTC

j_gene: TRBJ2-3
v_gene: TRBV19
abundance: -
d_gene: TRBD2
len: 15
CDR3aa: CASSGLAGVADTQYF
CDR3nt: TGTGCCAGTAGTGGACTAGCGGGAGTTGCAGATACGCAGTATTTT

j_gene: TRBJ2-7
v_gene: TRBV6-5
abundance: -
d_gene: -
len: 15
CDR3aa: CASSYSHWGTYEQYF
CDR3nt: TGTGCCAGCAGTTACTCTCACTGGGGTACCTACGAGCAGTACTTC

j_gene: TRBJ1-5
v_gene: TRBV6-1
abundance: -
d_gene: -
len: 17
CDR3aa: CASSEALDRSSNQPQHF
CDR3nt: TGTGCCAGCAGTGAAGCGCTAGACAGGTCCAGCAATCAGCCCCAGCATTTT